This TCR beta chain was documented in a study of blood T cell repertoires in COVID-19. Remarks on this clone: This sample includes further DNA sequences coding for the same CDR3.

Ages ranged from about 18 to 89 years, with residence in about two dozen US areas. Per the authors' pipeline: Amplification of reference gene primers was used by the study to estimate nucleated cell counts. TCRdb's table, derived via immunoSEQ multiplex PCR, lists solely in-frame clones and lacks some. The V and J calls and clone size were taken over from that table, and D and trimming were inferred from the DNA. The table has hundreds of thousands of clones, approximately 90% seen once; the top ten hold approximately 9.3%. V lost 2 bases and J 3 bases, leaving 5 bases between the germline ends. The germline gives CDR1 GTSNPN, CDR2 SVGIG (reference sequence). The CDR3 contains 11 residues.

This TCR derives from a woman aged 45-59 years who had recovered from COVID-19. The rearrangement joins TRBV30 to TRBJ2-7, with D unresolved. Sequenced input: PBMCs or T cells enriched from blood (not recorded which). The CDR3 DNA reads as TGTGCCTGGAGTCCCGGCTACGAGCAGTACTTC. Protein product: CAWSPGYEQYF.